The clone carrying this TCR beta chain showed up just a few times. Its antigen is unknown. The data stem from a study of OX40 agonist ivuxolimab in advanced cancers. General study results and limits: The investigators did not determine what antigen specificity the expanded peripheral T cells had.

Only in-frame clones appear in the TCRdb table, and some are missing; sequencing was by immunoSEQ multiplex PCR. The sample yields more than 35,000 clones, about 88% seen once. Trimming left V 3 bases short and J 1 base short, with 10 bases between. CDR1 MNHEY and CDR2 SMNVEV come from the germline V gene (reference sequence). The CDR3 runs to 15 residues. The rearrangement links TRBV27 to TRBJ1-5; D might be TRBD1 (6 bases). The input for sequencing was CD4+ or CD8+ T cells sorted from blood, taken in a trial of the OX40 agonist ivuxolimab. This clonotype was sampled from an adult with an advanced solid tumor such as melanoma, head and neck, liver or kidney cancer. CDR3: CASSFTQGSNQPQHF. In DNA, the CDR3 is TGTGCCAGCAGTTTTACCCAGGGGAGCAATCAGCCCCAGCATTTT.